This is a list of T cell receptor beta chains from one sample in a study of beta chain features in type 1 diabetes. The protocol was immunoSEQ multiplex PCR, while the TCRdb copy is restricted to in-frame clones and leaves out a portion. This repertoire shows roughly 230,000 clones, over 8.5% found once; its top ten account for about 0.037%. Sequencing was performed on naive CD4+ T cells from blood. These receptors were collected from a young woman in good health. Each CDR3 is given with its conserved first and last residue. The D gene is left open where the match is weak. The listing skips clone size in some rows; elsewhere it reads once, few, many or a size class.

V: TRBV30
J: TRBJ1-2
size: few
D: NA
DNA: TGTGCCTCGGGGCGGGGGATTCAACATGGCTACACCTTC
CDR3: CASGRGIQHGYTF

V: TRBV4-1
J: TRBJ2-7
size: few
D: NA
DNA: TGCGCCAGCAGCCAAGAGGGGACAGGACTAGGCGAGCAGTACTTC
CDR3: CASSQEGTGLGEQYF

V: TRBV4-1
J: TRBJ1-2
size: few
D: TRBD1
DNA: TGCGCCAGCAGCCAAGACCAGACAGGGAGCTGGGGTGACTATGGCTACACCTTC
CDR3: CASSQDQTGSWGDYGYTF

V: TRBV28
J: TRBJ1-4
size: NA
D: TRBD1
DNA: TGTGCCAGCAGTTCGGGACAGATGAATGAAAAACTGTTTTTT
CDR3: CASSSGQMNEKLFF

V: TRBV30
J: TRBJ2-5
size: few
D: TRBD1
DNA: TGTGCCTGGAGTGGACAGGGGCGGCCAGGGACCCAGTACTTC
CDR3: CAWSGQGRPGTQYF

V: TRBV5-1
J: TRBJ1-1
size: few
D: NA
DNA: TGCGCCAGCAGCACGGGACAGAACACTGAAGCTTTCTTT
CDR3: CASSTGQNTEAFF

V: TRBV5-1
J: TRBJ2-2
size: few
D: NA
DNA: TGCGCCAGCAGCACTACGAACACCGGGGAGCTGTTTTTT
CDR3: CASSTTNTGELFF

V: TRBV30
J: TRBJ1-5
size: many
D: NA
DNA: TGTGCCTGGAGTACAGATAGCAATCAGCCCCAGCATTTT
CDR3: CAWSTDSNQPQHF

V: TRBV18
J: TRBJ1-1
size: few
D: NA
DNA: TGTGCCAGCTCACCCCTGACAGATCTTATGAACACTGAAGCTTTCTTT
CDR3: CASSPLTDLMNTEAFF

V: TRBV7-8
J: TRBJ1-2
size: few
D: TRBD1
DNA: TGTGCCAGCAGCTCAGAGTGGAGGGGCAGGGGGCGAAACTATGGCTACACCTTC
CDR3: CASSSEWRGRGRNYGYTF

V: TRBV5-1
J: TRBJ2-2
size: NA
D: TRBD2
DNA: TGCGCCAGCAGCTTGGGGGCCGGGACTAGCGGGAGTGGTGTTGCCGGGGAGCTGTTTTTT
CDR3: CASSLGAGTSGSGVAGELFF